The sample holds a few counts of the clone carrying this T cell receptor beta chain. The sample comes from a study of blood T cell repertoires in COVID-19. At the level of the study: Nucleic acid was either cDNA or gDNA, and it came from T cells, B-cell-depleted T cells, or PBMCs.

Seattle enrolled patients during active infection and tracked them longitudinally. TCRdb's table, derived via immunoSEQ multiplex PCR, lists solely in-frame clones and lacks some. The sample holds 350,000 or so clones, about 87% seen once. The sequence was obtained from a woman between 25 and 40 years old with COVID-19, enrolled during active disease. Sequencing used peripheral blood.

The CDR3 nucleotides read TGCAGTGCTCTGAACACCGGGGAGCTGTTTTTT. Translating it yields CSALNTGELFF. The chain is built from TRBV20-1 and TRBJ2-2, with unresolved D. There are 11 residues in the CDR3. Trimming took off 5 bases at V and 1 base at J, with 2 bases between the two ends. CDR1 and CDR2 from the germline V gene are DFQATT and SNEGSKA (reference sequence).